The present entry profiles one T cell receptor (beta chain) with its context. The antigen is undetermined. The CDR3 spans 14 residues. Germline assignment: CDR1 MNHNY and CDR2 SVGAGI (reference sequence). V lost 4 bases to trimming and J lost 5 bases; unmatched junction nucleotides: 5. These data originate in a study of OX40 agonist ivuxolimab in advanced cancers. Study summary: Having had anti-PD-1, anti-PD-L1 or anti-CTLA-4 therapy before was allowed, and approximately 40% had some. Study outcomes and limitations: The antigens recognized by the expanded peripheral T cells, that is their antigen specificity, were not determined. Certain nonresponders additionally had low normalized T-cell clonal expansion. Averaging showed that CD8+ T cells had more expanded clones than CD4+ did.

Using immunoSEQ multiplex PCR, the repertoire was profiled, and TCRdb retains in-frame clones only, with some absent. The sample has more than 80,000 clones, just under 95% seen once; the top ten hold roughly 0.26%. V is TRBV6-6 and J is TRBJ1-5, with TRBD1 matching 7 bases. The clonotype comes from an adult with an advanced solid tumor such as melanoma, head and neck, liver or kidney cancer. The sequences come from CD4+ or CD8+ T cells sorted from blood, collected in a trial of the OX40 agonist ivuxolimab. CDR3: CASSLRQGHQPQHF. CDR3 in DNA: TGTGCCAGCAGTTTGAGACAGGGCCATCAGCCCCAGCATTTT.